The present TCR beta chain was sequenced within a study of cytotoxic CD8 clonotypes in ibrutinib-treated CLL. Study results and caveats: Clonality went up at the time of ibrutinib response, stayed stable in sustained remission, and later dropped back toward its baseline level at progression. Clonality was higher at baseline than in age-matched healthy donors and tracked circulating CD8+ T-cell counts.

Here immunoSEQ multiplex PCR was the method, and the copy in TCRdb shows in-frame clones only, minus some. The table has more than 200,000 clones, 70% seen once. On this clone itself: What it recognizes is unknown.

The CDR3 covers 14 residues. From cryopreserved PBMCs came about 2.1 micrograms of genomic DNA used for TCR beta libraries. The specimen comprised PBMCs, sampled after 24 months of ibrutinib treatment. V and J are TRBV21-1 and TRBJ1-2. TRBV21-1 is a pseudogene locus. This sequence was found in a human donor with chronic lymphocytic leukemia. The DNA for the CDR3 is TGTGCCAGCAGCTCGCCGGGCGGGGCTTATGGCTACACCTTC. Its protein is CASSSPGGAYGYTF.